The source of this TCR beta chain is a study of CD8+ T cells in alopecia areata (dated by TCRdb to between 2018 and 2020). At the level of the whole study: The treated patients took part in an open-label pilot trial in which moderate-to-severe alopecia areata was treated with oral tofacitinib at 5 to 10 mg twice daily. Scalp tissue and sorted CD4+ and CD8+ peripheral blood T cells from patchy and totalis/universalis alopecia areata patients and from healthy controls were covered by human TCRbeta sequencing. The SALT score, which quantifies the percentage of affected scalp surface area, was used to measure disease severity in treated patients. To study T cell clonal expansion in alopecia areata, the researchers applied high-throughput TCRbeta sequencing to both the C3H/HeJ mouse model and human patients. Patients received tofacitinib for 6 to 18 months and were then followed off drug for 6 months to check for delayed response and recurrence. Scalp clonality was compared across normal scalp (n=4), patchy alopecia areata scalp (n=8), and alopecia totalis/universalis scalp (n=8). Tofacitinib-treated patients had biopsies at baseline and at 4 and 24 weeks of treatment, with a later scalp biopsy in several patients. RNA was extracted with the PAXgene miRNA kit for fixed scalp, the miRNeasy kit for PBMCs, and the RNeasy kit for mouse skin. Amplification of TCRbeta CDR3 regions was done by immunoSEQ multiplex PCR using 35 Vbeta forward primers and 13 Jbeta reverse primers.

Library generation was performed with the immunoSEQ multiplex PCR assay. RNA was extracted from all samples and reverse transcribed into cDNA as template for TCR sequencing. SuperScript III was used to make first-strand cDNA, primed with a 2:1 mix of oligo-dT and random hexamers. A synthetic immune receptor repertoire was used to measure amplification bias, and any remaining bias was corrected computationally. From the authors' description of their analysis: After raw reads were preprocessed to remove errors, the CDR3 was defined following IMGT conventions as running from the conserved cysteine to phenylalanine. Clonality was computed by normalizing Shannon entropy by log2 of the number of productive unique TCRs and subtracting the result from 1. Whether scalp clones were CD4 or CD8 was inferred by matching scalp TCRbeta sequences against CD4 and CD8 repertoires sorted from blood. TCRdb limited this immuneACCESS table to in-frame rearrangements with V and J called. A share of clones is missing; checked studies link under half to unresolved V genes, and the rest is unexplained. Clone size and the V and J calls come from that table; the DNA yielded D and trimming. The sample data list 150,000 to 200,000 clones, and roughly 60% of these were observed just once. Of the sample, under 1.2% is held by the ten largest clones.

General study outcomes and caveats: During tofacitinib treatment, many expanded lesional clones remained in scalp and blood, and this persistence may partly explain relapse after treatment is stopped. TCR sequences shared between patients were less clear than in mice, possibly partly because of HLA diversity in the patient population. Scalp TCR repertoire analysis is complicated because resident alphabeta T cells in normal human skin are also sequenced, whereas mouse skin is dominated by gammadelta T cells. Because the treated cohort was small and had just a single nonresponder, larger studies are needed to establish links between baseline CD8+ expansion and response. Higher clonality and more expanded CD8+ clones were observed in lesional scalp than in normal scalp, particularly in alopecia totalis/universalis, a finding suggestive of antigenic drive. Scalp clonality and the number of expanded CD8+ clones among the top 100 scalp clones were significantly decreased by tofacitinib.

This clone turned up a few times. The clone's antigen remains unknown. Per-base quality was not reported, and no clone a single base away is much larger than it. Interpreted using the paper, the time point label stands for: around 24 weeks on oral tofacitinib. Read against the paper, the sample's treatment or condition label means: oral pan-JAK inhibitor, 5-10 mg twice daily. From alopecia areata patients, peripheral blood was collected along with lesional scalp punch biopsies. PBMCs were isolated by density centrifugation and stained for CD3, CD4 and CD8, and CD4+ and CD8+ T cells were sorted on a FACSAria. This material consisted of CD4+ T cells sorted from blood, taken at week 24, from a patient treated with tofacitinib. This clonotype was sampled from a human donor with alopecia areata.

The CDR3 protein sequence reads: CASGTDYGYTF. The nucleotide sequence reads TGCGCCAGCGGGACTGACTATGGCTACACCTTC. The chain is encoded by TRBV5-1 joined to TRBJ1-2; TRBD1 is a weak D gene call, 5 bases matching. The germline V gene specifies SGHRS as CDR1 and YFSETQ as CDR2. The cysteine opens and the phenylalanine closes a CDR3 of 11 amino acids. Only CDR3 DNA remains: 33 bases, in frame from the first base. V lost 7 bases and J lost 3 bases; the stretch between them is 7 bases long.